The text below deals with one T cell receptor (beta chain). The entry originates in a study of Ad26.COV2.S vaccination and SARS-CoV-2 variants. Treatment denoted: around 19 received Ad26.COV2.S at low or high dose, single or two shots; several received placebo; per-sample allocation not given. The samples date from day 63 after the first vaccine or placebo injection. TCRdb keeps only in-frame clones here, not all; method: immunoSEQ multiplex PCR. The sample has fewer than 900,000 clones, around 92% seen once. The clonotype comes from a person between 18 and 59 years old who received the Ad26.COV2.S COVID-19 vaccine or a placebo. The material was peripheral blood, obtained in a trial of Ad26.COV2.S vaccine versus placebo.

The CDR3 here is CASSVGQGAFGEKLFF. CDR3 nucleotide sequence: TGTGCCAGCAGCGTAGGGCAGGGGGCCTTCGGTGAAAAACTGTTTTTT. This rearrangement joins TRBV9 to TRBJ1-4; 8 nucleotides match TRBD1. Per germline, CDR1 SGDLS and CDR2 YYNGEE. The CDR3 has 16 residues. V lost 0 bases, J lost 7 bases, and 8 bases stayed unmatched.